The 30 T cell receptor beta chains below come from one sample, sequenced in a study of CD8+CD57+ T cells in acquired aplastic anemia. The TCR beta profiling, which covered VDJ combination and CDR3 sequence, was carried out using genomic DNA as the template. One entry per CDR3 protein, called by TCRdb with MiXCR from the reads. Among about 100,000 distinct CDR3 sequences listed, around 50% were seen once. The sample consisted of sorted CD4+, CD8+, or CD8+CD57+ T cells (not recorded which) from PBMCs. These receptor sequences come from a human donor in good health, serving as a control.

This chain links TRBV24-1 with TRBJ2-7; D is perhaps TRBD1 or TRBD2 (6 bases each). Germline V gives CDR1 KGHDR, CDR2 SFDVKD. The CDR3 is 14 amino acids. The V end lost 5 bases, the J end lost 1 base, and 11 bases lay between the germline ends. The CDR3 coding sequence is TGTGCCACCAGTGCGGGGGACATATCCTACGAGCAGTACTTC. It is translated as CATSAGDISYEQYF.

V gene TRBV10-3 combines with J gene TRBJ1-5; D gene ambiguous. Germline lookup yields CDR1 ENHRY and CDR2 SYGVKD. The V and J ends lost 0 bases and 1 base respectively, with 10 bases between them. This CDR3 is 16 amino acids long. This CDR3 is CAISESGRGSNQPQHF. In DNA, the CDR3 is TGTGCCATCAGTGAGTCCGGTCGGGGAAGCAATCAGCCCCAGCATTTT.

The table lists this clonotype with a count of one. This chain connects TRBV24-1 to TRBJ2-1; 14 bases agree with TRBD2. After removal of 4 bases from V and 7 bases from J, the junction contained 8 bases not matched to a gene. The CDR3 has 17 amino acids. CDR1 and CDR2 from the germline V gene are KGHDR and SFDVKD. CDR3 sequence: CATSEPRTSGGRNEQFF. Here the CDR3 DNA reads TGTGCCACCAGTGAGCCCCGGACTAGCGGGGGGCGGAATGAGCAGTTCTTC.

The sample holds many counts of this clonotype. One end of the junction is discordant with germline, which a read error may explain. The chain uses TRBV6-1 and TRBJ2-7, with unresolved D. Germline CDR1 MNHNS, CDR2 SASEGT. The CDR3 consists of 14 residues. CDR3 nucleotide sequence: TGTGCCAGCAGTCGACAACGTTTAAGCTACGAGCAGTCCTTC. Translated: CASSRQRLSYEQSF.

Comment on this clonotype: The final CDR3 position lacks the conserved phenylalanine or tryptophan, pointing to a likely read error. The chain recombines TRBV4-2 with TRBJ1-5; a weak D match, TRBD1 (5 bases). The CDR3 totals 15 residues. CDR1 is LGHNA, CDR2 YNFKEQ, per germline. V shed 5 bases and J shed 3 bases, with 14 bases lying between them. CDR3 in amino acids: CASSKQGFDNQPQHL. CDR3 bases: TGTGCCAGCAGCAAGCAGGGATTCGACAATCAGCCCCAGCATCTT.

Many counts were recorded for this clonotype. V is TRBV2 and J is TRBJ2-1; the D gene is possibly TRBD1 (6 bases). Looked up from germline, CDR1 is SNHLY and CDR2 is FYNNEI. Trimming removed 9 bases at V and 5 bases at J, with 14 bases between. The CDR3 length is 13 residues. The CDR3 is CARWGSGDNEQFF. In DNA, the CDR3 is TGTGCCAGATGGGGCTCAGGGGACAATGAGCAGTTCTTC. The variable domain in full, completed from reference TRBV2 and TRBJ2-1, reads EPEVTQTPSHQVTQMGQEVILRCVPISNHLYFYWYRQILGQKVEFLVSFYNNEISEKSEIFDDQFSVERPDGSNFTLKIRSTKLEDSAMYFCARWGSGDNEQFFGPGTRLTVL.

Details on this clonotype: The conserved phenylalanine or tryptophan normally closing the CDR3 is absent here, so this likely arose from a read error. The CDR3, as DNA: TGTGCCAGCAGCCAAGGCGGGCTGGGCGACGGGCAGTACCAC. This translates into CASSQGGLGDGQYH. V is TRBV25-1 and J is TRBJ2-7, with a weak D call TRBD2 (5 bases). The CDR3 extends over 14 amino acids. V lost 6 bases and J lost 9, with 21 bases in between. Germline assignment: CDR1 MGHDK and CDR2 SYGVNS.

This clonotype was recorded at least ten times. The rearrangement joins TRBV27 to TRBJ2-3, with D hard to call. The CDR3 extends over 13 amino acids. Per germline, CDR1 MNHEY and CDR2 SMNVEV (reference sequence). V lost 5 bases to trimming and J lost 0 bases, with 6 bases between them. Here the CDR3 reads CASSTGSTDTQYF. The CDR3 DNA follows: TGTGCCAGCAGTACCGGTAGCACAGATACGCAGTATTTT.

V and J are TRBV10-3 and TRBJ2-7; D ambiguous. Trimming took 3 bases from V and 4 from J, leaving 13 bases between them. CDR1 is ENHRY, CDR2 SYGVKD, per germline. The CDR3 has 14 residues. The CDR3 here is CAISEGQVGYEQYF. The CDR3 region has the DNA TGTGCCATCAGTGAAGGGCAGGTGGGTTACGAGCAGTACTTC.

There are many counts of this clonotype. This chain uses TRBV14 with TRBJ1-1; D might be TRBD1 (5 bases). The ends were cut back, 0 bases at V and 4 bases at J, with 12 bases in the middle. The CDR3 runs to 15 residues. Germline V gene sequence: CDR1 SGHDN, CDR2 FVKESK. DNA of the CDR3: TGTGCCAGCAGCCAAGATCAGGGATCGGGCACTGAAGCTTTCTTT. This encodes CASSQDQGSGTEAFF.

Ten or more counts support this clonotype. The rearrangement joins TRBV7-9 to TRBJ1-4; D uncertain. The germline V and J ends were trimmed by 5 bases and 8 bases, with 15 bases remaining between them. Germline V gene lookup returns CDR1 SEHNR and CDR2 FQNEAQ (reference sequence). The CDR3 length is 14 residues. CDR3 residues: CASSHEGPREKLFF. The CDR3 nucleotides read TGTGCCAGCAGCCATGAGGGCCCGCGGGAAAAACTGTTTTTT.

The CDR3 coding sequence is TGTGCCAGCACAGGACTAGCGGACACAGATACGCAGTATTTT. Its translation: CASTGLADTDTQYF. The chain joins TRBV2 to TRBJ2-3; TRBD2 aligns across 10 bases. Germline V CDR1 and CDR2: SNHLY, FYNNEI. The CDR3 spans 14 residues. Trimming took 7 bases from V and 2 from J; bases not matched to a gene: 3.

This clonotype was counted many times. The chain uses TRBV7-2 and TRBJ2-7; TRBD1 matches 8 bases. With 6 bases clipped from V and 4 bases from J, the junction kept 5 bases outside the gene matches. Germline values: CDR1 SGHTA, CDR2 FQGNSA. The length of the CDR3 is 13 residues. The CDR3, as DNA: TGTGCCAGCAGGACAGGGGAAGGTTACGAGCAGTACTTC. It codes for CASRTGEGYEQYF.

As concerns this clonotype: A much larger clone differs from this one at a single base, so this may be a read error. The V call is TRBV6-5, the J call TRBJ2-7; possibly TRBD2 for D (7 bases). Trimming cost V 2 bases and J 7 bases, with 12 bases left between them. The CDR3 loop spans 13 amino acids. CDR1 and CDR2 (germline): MNHEY, SVGAGI. The chain's CDR3 is CASSYGGAGEQYF. The CDR3 region has the DNA TGTGCCAGCAGTTACGGGGGGGCGGGAGAGCAGTACTTC.

The sample holds many counts of this clonotype. The V and J genes are TRBV12-3 or TRBV12-4 and TRBJ1-1, with D perhaps TRBD1 (6 bases). V lost 8 bases and J 1 base, leaving 11 bases between the germline ends. The CDR3 runs to 13 residues. The CDR3 nucleotides read TGTGCCAGCCTGGACAGTACGAACACTGAAGCTTTCTTT. It specifies CASLDSTNTEAFF.

This chain links TRBV7-9 with TRBJ2-1, with a weak D call TRBD1 (6 bases). The CDR3 totals 14 residues. Germline-derived CDR1 and CDR2 are SEHNR and FQNEAQ (reference sequence). Trimming removed 5 bases from V and 9 bases from J, with 17 bases in between. CDR3 sequence (DNA): TGTGCCAGCAGCCCACAAACAGGGAACAGTGAGCAGTTCTTC. Protein sequence: CASSPQTGNSEQFF.

This clonotype has ten or more counts. The chain combines TRBV30 with TRBJ2-1; D not resolved. Trimming took off 0 bases at V and 4 bases at J, with 7 bases between the two ends. Per germline, CDR1 GTSNPN and CDR2 SVGIG (reference sequence). The CDR3 length is 13 residues. The CDR3 sequence is CAWSVGFYNEQFF. The DNA of the CDR3 is TGTGCCTGGAGTGTGGGATTTTACAATGAGCAGTTCTTC.

This clonotype was observed many times. This chain uses TRBV20-1 with TRBJ2-1; D may match TRBD1 or TRBD2 (6 bases each). Trimming took off 3 bases at V and 8 bases at J, with 14 bases between the two ends. The CDR3 length is 13 residues. The germline V gene encodes CDR1 DFQATT and CDR2 SNEGSKA (reference sequence). CDR3: CSASGGDIYEQFF. DNA for the CDR3: TGCAGTGCTAGCGGGGGCGATATCTATGAGCAGTTCTTC.

This clonotype was recorded a few times. A junction boundary mismatches the germline segment, possibly from a read error. The rearrangement joins TRBV19 to TRBJ2-7; TRBD2 is a possible D gene (6 bases). Looked up from germline, CDR1 is LNHDA and CDR2 is SQIVND (reference sequence). The CDR3 has 13 residues. The CDR3: CACRGGADYEQYF. In DNA form, the CDR3 reads TGTGCCTGTAGAGGAGGGGCGGACTACGAGCAGTACTTC.

Remarks on this clonotype: This may stem from a read error, because a much larger clone lies one nucleotide away. The gene calls are TRBV14 and TRBJ1-1; 8 bases match TRBD1. The CDR3 spans 16 residues. With 3 bases clipped from V and 5 bases from J, the junction kept 11 bases outside the gene matches. Germline V gives CDR1 SGHDN, CDR2 FVKESK. Here the CDR3 DNA reads TGTGCCAGCAGCCATTACAGGGGGACGTCGGGGACTGAAGCTTTCTTT. It is translated as CASSHYRGTSGTEAFF.

This sequence joins TRBV7-7 and TRBJ2-2, with D perhaps assigned TRBD1 or TRBD2 (6 bases each). V shed 5 bases and J shed 3 bases, with 16 bases lying between them. Looked up from germline, CDR1 is SSHAT and CDR2 is FNYEAQ (reference sequence). This CDR3 region has 16 residues. CDR3 sequence (DNA): TGTGCCAGCAGCACGATGGTGGGGGGCGACACCGGGGAGCTGTTTTTT. Amino acids: CASSTMVGGDTGELFF.

This clonotype was recorded many times. The chain is built from TRBV6-1 and TRBJ1-2; no definite D call. The CDR3 length is 10 residues. V lost 3 bases to trimming and J lost 8 bases, with 4 bases between them. The V gene's germline CDR1 is MNHNS and CDR2 SASEGT. The CDR3 protein is CASSEAGYTF. The CDR3, as DNA: TGTGCCAGCAGTGAGGCCGGCTACACCTTC.

This clonotype was observed at least ten times. The J gene is TRBJ1-2, the V gene TRBV5-8; no reliable D call. The ends were cut back, 0 bases at V and 4 bases at J, with 13 bases in the middle. The CDR3 consists of 15 residues. Germline V gives CDR1 SGHTS, CDR2 YDEGEE. This CDR3 is CASSLGPDLLYGYTF. In nucleotides, the CDR3 is TGTGCCAGCAGCTTGGGCCCGGATCTTCTCTATGGCTACACCTTC.

The chain couples TRBV6-1 to TRBJ2-5; 7 bases align to TRBD1. This CDR3 spans 14 amino acids. Germline V gives CDR1 MNHNS, CDR2 SASEGT. J was trimmed by 0 bases and V by 5 bases; bases with no gene match: 3. The CDR3 sequence is CASSRTGDQETQYF. In nucleotides, the CDR3 is TGTGCCAGCAGTAGGACAGGAGACCAAGAGACCCAGTACTTC.

The chain uses TRBV19 and TRBJ2-5, with 7 bases that match TRBD1. The germline CDR1 and CDR2 sequences are LNHDA and SQIVND (reference sequence). The junction had 10 bases not matched to a gene; V was cut back by 7 bases and J by 5 bases. The CDR3 totals 14 residues. In DNA, the CDR3 is TGTGCCAGTAAGGCGACAGGGTTGCGGGAGACCCAGTACTTC. It specifies CASKATGLRETQYF.

In its sample, this clonotype was seen many times. The chain recombines TRBV20-1 with TRBJ1-1, with D hard to call. The CDR3 extends over 14 amino acids. V was trimmed by 2 bases and J by 1 base, leaving 11 bases between them. Germline CDR1 is DFQATT and CDR2 is SNEGSKA (reference sequence). The CDR3 DNA follows: TGCAGTGCTAGACAATGGACGGGGAACACTGAAGCTTTCTTT. This translates into CSARQWTGNTEAFF.

The chain carries TRBV15 and TRBJ1-2, with 10 positions matching TRBD1. V was pared by 2 bases and J by 7 bases, with 13 bases of the junction left unmatched. The germline gives CDR1 LNHNV, CDR2 YYDKDF (reference sequence). The CDR3 runs to 17 residues. CDR3 bases: TGTGCCACCAGCAGAATTACGGGGTTCGGGACAGGGGCTGGCTACACCTTC. It translates to CATSRITGFGTGAGYTF. Together with reference TRBV15 and TRBJ1-2, the CDR3 gives the full variable domain: DAMVIQNPRYQVTQFGKPVTLSCSQTLNHNVMYWYQQKSSQAPKLLFHYYDKDFNNEADTPDNFQSRRPNTSFCFLDIRSPGLGDTAMYLCATSRITGFGTGAGYTFGSGTRLTVV.

CDR3 sequence: CASSSRGDGYTF. CDR3 in DNA: TGCGCCAGCAGCTCCAGGGGAGATGGCTACACCTTC. The chain joins TRBV5-1 to TRBJ1-2; D may be TRBD1 (6 bases). This CDR3 region has 12 residues. Germline assignment: CDR1 SGHRS and CDR2 YFSETQ. V dropped 3 bases and J dropped 6 bases, with 9 bases sitting between them.

The chain carries TRBV19 and TRBJ1-4; D is ambiguous. The germline V gene encodes CDR1 LNHDA and CDR2 SQIVND (reference sequence). The V end was cut by 2 bases, the J end by 8 bases, with 12 bases between. There are 14 residues in the CDR3. The DNA of the CDR3 is TGTGCCAGTAGTATACGTGACCTGGGGGAAAAACTGTTTTTT. Its translation: CASSIRDLGEKLFF.

The rearrangement uses TRBV20-1 and TRBJ2-1; 10 positions agree with TRBD2. This CDR3 region has 15 residues. The trim removed 3 bases at V and 3 bases at J, leaving 5 bases unmatched. Germline values: CDR1 DFQATT, CDR2 SNEGSKA (reference sequence). The CDR3 protein is CSAREVAGGYNEQFF. The CDR3 nucleotides are TGCAGTGCTAGGGAGGTAGCGGGGGGCTACAATGAGCAGTTCTTC.